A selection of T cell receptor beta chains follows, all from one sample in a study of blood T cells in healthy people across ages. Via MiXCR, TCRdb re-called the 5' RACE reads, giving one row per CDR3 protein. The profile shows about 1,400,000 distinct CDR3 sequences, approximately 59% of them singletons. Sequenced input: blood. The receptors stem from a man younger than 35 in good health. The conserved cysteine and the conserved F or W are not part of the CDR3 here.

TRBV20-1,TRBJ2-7,SASDRSLHEQY
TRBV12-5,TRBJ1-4,ASGSGVLGPNEKLF
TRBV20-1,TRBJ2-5,SAPFSGGSETQY
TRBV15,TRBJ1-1,ATSRQENTEAF
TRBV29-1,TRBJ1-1,SVGQLNTEAF
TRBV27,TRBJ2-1,ASSKGTLNMANEQF
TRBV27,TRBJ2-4,ASSPAGSTKNIQY
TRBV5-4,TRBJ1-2,AGSLEALGGYT
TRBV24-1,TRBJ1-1,ATSDPDRDTEAF
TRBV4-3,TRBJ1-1,ASSQDDTGPRGTEAF
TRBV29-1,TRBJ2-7,SVEGGGGNEQY
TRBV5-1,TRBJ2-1,ASSLAGQNYNEQF
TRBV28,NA,ASTRVGLNYEQY
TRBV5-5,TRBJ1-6,ASRGGQGNSPLH
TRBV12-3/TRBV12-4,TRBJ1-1,ASSLTGQGRAF
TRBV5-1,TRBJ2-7,ASSLVGTSGAYEQY
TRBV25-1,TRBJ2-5,ASSPTGGQRLGNSVRQETQY
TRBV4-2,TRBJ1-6,ASSQDLYRNSPLH
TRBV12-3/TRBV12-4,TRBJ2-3,ASSSFRESTDTQY
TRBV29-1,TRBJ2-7,SVDQGGIRYNERF
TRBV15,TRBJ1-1,ATSRDLIEGNTEAF
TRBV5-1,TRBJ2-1,ASSLALRGAKNEQF
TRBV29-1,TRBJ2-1,SVVVFEQF
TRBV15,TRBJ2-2,ATSRVGGNTGELF
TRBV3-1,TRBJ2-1,ASSQDLVSGQLMYPNEQF
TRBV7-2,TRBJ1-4,ASSVNPGGEKLF
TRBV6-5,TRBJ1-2,ASSYTGTGGHGYT
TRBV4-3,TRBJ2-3,ASSQLPGVGADTQY
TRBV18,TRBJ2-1,ASSPPKGSSYNEQF
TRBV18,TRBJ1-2,ASSPDQAGDRYT
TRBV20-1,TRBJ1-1,SARDLKGEAF
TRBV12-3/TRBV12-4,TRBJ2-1,ASRVEYTYNEQF
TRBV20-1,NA,SARDEMDKRQETQY
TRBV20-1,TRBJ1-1,SARASDREGVAF
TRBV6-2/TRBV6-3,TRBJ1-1,ATSGGVAEAF
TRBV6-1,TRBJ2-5,ASSERTSGQETQY
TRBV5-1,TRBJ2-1,ASSLRGRAGESNEQF
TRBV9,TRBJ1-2,ATDRVYGYGYT
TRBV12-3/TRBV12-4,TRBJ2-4,ASSSTGTPLSIQY
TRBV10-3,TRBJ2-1,AISETGSSYNEQF
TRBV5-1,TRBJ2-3,ASSTSQGARGTDTQY
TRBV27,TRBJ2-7,ASSPITTSGITGEQY
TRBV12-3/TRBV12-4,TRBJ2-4,ASSFWAEGAKNIQY
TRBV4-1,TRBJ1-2,ASSQGAGGGYT
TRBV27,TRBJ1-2,ASRGLSGYGYT
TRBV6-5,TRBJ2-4,ASRDNRGFGWDIQY